Below are 21 T cell receptor beta chains sequenced from a single sample in a study of beta chain features in type 1 diabetes. Which antigens these TCRs recognize remains unknown. General study results and limits: Type 1 diabetes patients showed a moderate but significant shortening of TCRB CDR3s in all four CD4+ subsets.

Of the isolated RNA, all was reverse transcribed, and so the sequenced material was expressed TCRB transcripts. The method was immunoSEQ multiplex PCR; TCRdb's version includes in-frame clones alone and lacks a portion of them. The sample includes around 100,000 clones, roughly 28% of them seen just once. The specimen sequenced was central memory CD4+ T cells from blood. These receptors all stem from a woman under 30 with type 1 diabetes.

A few counts support this clone. The chain recombines TRBV14 with TRBJ2-7; 14 nucleotides line up with TRBD2. J gave up 5 bases and V 4 bases, and 10 bases lay outside the gene matches. The CDR3 has 17 residues. Germline V gives CDR1 SGHDN, CDR2 FVKESK. The CDR3 coding sequence is TGTGCCAGCAGCCCCCCGGGACTAGCGGGAGCGAAGCACGAGCAGTACTTC. It translates to CASSPPGLAGAKHEQYF.

The chain combines TRBV7-9 with TRBJ2-7; 7 bases map to TRBD1. The CDR3 has 16 residues. Unmatched junction bases numbered 13, after V lost 5 bases and J lost 3 bases. Per germline, CDR1 SEHNR and CDR2 FQNEAQ (reference sequence). The CDR3 nucleotides read TGTGCCAGCAGCAATACGTACAGGGGAAGGGGCTACGAGCAGTACTTC. Translation: CASSNTYRGRGYEQYF.

This clone appeared a few times. J is TRBJ1-2 and V is TRBV29-1, with D unresolved. Germline loops: CDR1 SQVTM, CDR2 ANQGSEA. CDR3 length: 10 residues. With 5 bases removed from V and 10 bases from J, the gap between germline ends came to 11 bases. The CDR3 is CSVRRHLYTF. As DNA, the CDR3 is TGCAGCGTTAGGAGGCACCTCTACACCTTC.

This chain links TRBV7-7 with TRBJ2-1; 8 bases fit TRBD2. The CDR3 has 15 residues. CDR1 is SSHAT and CDR2 is FNYEAQ in the germline V gene (reference sequence). V gave up 1 base and J gave up 9 bases; unmatched junction bases: 8. This chain's CDR3 is CASSLGPGGPFEQFF. CDR3 nucleotides: TGTGCCAGCAGCTTAGGTCCGGGAGGGCCTTTTGAGCAGTTCTTC. The variable domain in full, with the rest retrieved from reference TRBV7-7 and TRBJ2-1, is GAGVSQSPRYKVTKRGQDVTLRCDPISSHATLYWYQQALGQGPEFLTYFNYEAQPDKSGLPSDRFSAERPEGSISTLTIQRTEQRDSAMYRCASSLGPGGPFEQFFGPGTRLTVL.

This clone has only a few counts. This chain uses TRBV11-2 with TRBJ1-2; no firm D call. The CDR3 runs to 13 residues. From germline, CDR1 is SGHAT and CDR2 FQNNGV. V dropped 0 bases and J dropped 2 bases, with 4 bases sitting between them. The CDR3 bases are TGTGCCAGCAGCTTAGAACAAAACTATGGCTACACCTTC. It specifies CASSLEQNYGYTF.

The genes are TRBV27 and TRBJ1-4; 8 nucleotides align to TRBD1. V shed 5 bases and J 6 bases; nucleotides not matched to a gene: 8. In germline, CDR1 is MNHEY, CDR2 SMNVEV (reference sequence). The CDR3 has 15 amino acids. This CDR3 reads CASSRSGTGYEKLFF. CDR3 in DNA: TGTGCCAGCAGTCGATCCGGGACAGGCTATGAAAAACTGTTTTTT.

This clone was seen a few times. The rearrangement joins TRBV28 to TRBJ2-1; 9 bases are a match to TRBD2. The length of the CDR3 is 16 residues. Germline trimming cut 5 bases from V and 4 bases from J; bases unmatched to any gene: 9. From germline, CDR1 is MDHEN and CDR2 SYDVKM. For the CDR3, the DNA is TGTGCCAGCAGTCCCGTGCGCGGGAGGGGGTACAATGAGCAGTTCTTC. Protein sequence: CASSPVRGRGYNEQFF. The full variable domain, its missing parts supplied by reference TRBV28 and TRBJ2-1, is DVKVTQSSRYLVKRTGEKVFLECVQDMDHENMFWYRQDPGLGLRLIYFSYDVKMKEKGDIPEGYSVSREKKERFSLILESASTNQTSMYLCASSPVRGRGYNEQFFGPGTRLTVL.

This clone showed up just once. The rearrangement uses TRBV6-6 and TRBJ1-5, with 7 bases identical to TRBD1. The CDR3 loop spans 12 amino acids. The V and J ends lost 6 bases and 4 bases, in that order; junction bases with no gene match: 0. The germline V gene has CDR1 MNHNY and CDR2 SVGAGI (reference sequence). CDR3 in amino acids: CASRQGNQPQHF. The CDR3 nucleotides read TGTGCCAGCAGACAGGGGAATCAGCCCCAGCATTTT.

This chain uses TRBV18 with TRBJ1-4; D is undetermined. The CDR3 sequence is 15 residues long. Trimming took 2 bases from V and 4 from J, leaving 11 bases between them. The V gene's germline CDR1 is KGHSH and CDR2 LQKENI. In nucleotides, the CDR3 is TGTGCCAGCTCACCAGGGAGCCAGTTTAATGAAAAACTGTTTTTT. This codes for CASSPGSQFNEKLFF.

The gene calls are TRBV7-2 and TRBJ2-1, with 9 bases fitting TRBD1. The J segment lost 9 bases and the V segment lost 5 bases, leaving 5 bases of the junction unmatched. The germline V gene has CDR1 SGHTA and CDR2 FQGNSA. The CDR3 spans 13 residues. The CDR3 here is CASSGWTGVEQFF. DNA of the CDR3: TGTGCCAGCAGCGGCTGGACAGGGGTTGAGCAGTTCTTC. The variable domain in full, completed from reference TRBV7-2 and TRBJ2-1, reads GAGVSQSPSNKVTEKGKDVELRCDPISGHTALYWYRQSLGQGLEFLIYFQGNSAPDKSGLPSDRFSAERTGGSVSTLTIQRTQQEDSAVYLCASSGWTGVEQFFGPGTRLTVL.

This clone showed up many times. The V gene is TRBV29-1, the J gene TRBJ2-3; TRBD2 might be the D (5 bases). Germline V gene sequence: CDR1 SQVTM, CDR2 ANQGSEA. This CDR3 comprises 11 residues. V gave up 6 bases and J gave up 10 bases, with 14 bases separating them. The CDR3 nucleotides are TGCAGCGTGGGAGTGGGTAAGGCGCAGTATTTT. Translating it yields CSVGVGKAQYF.

The genes are TRBV27 and TRBJ1-2, with 9 bases identical to TRBD1. The CDR3 runs to 14 residues. With V trimmed by 8 bases and J by 8 bases, 12 bases remained unmatched. From germline, CDR1 is MNHEY and CDR2 SMNVEV (reference sequence). The DNA of the CDR3 is TGTGCCAGCCGGAGGGACAGGGAATTTGCCGGCTACACCTTC. It translates to CASRRDREFAGYTF.

In this sample, this clone turned up a few times. J is TRBJ2-2 and V is TRBV11-3, with D possibly matching TRBD1 (6 bases). The CDR3 is 17 amino acids. Trimming shortened V by 4 bases and J by 4 bases, and 19 bases separated the two germline ends. Germline CDR1 is SGHNT and CDR2 is YENEEA. The CDR3 DNA reads as TGTGCCAGCAGCTCTGACAGGCGTCGCAGGGGCACCGGGGAGCTGTTTTTT. It codes for CASSSDRRRRGTGELFF.

The V call is TRBV5-1, the J call TRBJ1-5; TRBD1 matches 7 bases. This CDR3 comprises 14 residues. CDR1 SGHRS and CDR2 YFSETQ come from the germline V gene. Germline trimming cut 4 bases from V and 8 bases from J; bases unmatched to any gene: 9. The chain's CDR3 is CASSDGQEGKPQHF. In nucleotides, the CDR3 is TGCGCCAGCAGCGATGGACAGGAGGGGAAGCCCCAGCATTTT.

In this sample, this clone turned up a few times. The chain links TRBV7-8 to TRBJ2-4; 9 bases map to TRBD1. V was pared by 3 bases and J by 1 base, with 4 bases of the junction left unmatched. The germline V gene encodes CDR1 SGHVS and CDR2 FQNEAQ. The CDR3 sequence is 16 residues long. The chain's CDR3 is CASSFLQGAAKNIQYF. The CDR3, as DNA: TGTGCCAGCAGCTTCTTACAGGGGGCGGCCAAAAACATTCAGTACTTC.

In DNA, the CDR3 is TGCGCCAGCAGCCAACAGGGGGCGACACACTATGAGCAGTTCTTC. Protein: CASSQQGATHYEQFF. The chain uses TRBV4-1 and TRBJ2-1; 8 bases are shared with TRBD1. CDR1 and CDR2 (germline): MGHRA, YSYEKL. This CDR3 has 15 residues. Germline trimming cut 2 bases from V and 8 bases from J; bases unmatched to any gene: 8.

This chain connects TRBV18 to TRBJ2-7, with 10 bases lining up with TRBD2. Germline V gives CDR1 KGHSH, CDR2 LQKENI. Trimming took 3 bases from V and 1 from J; bases not matched to a gene: 3. The CDR3 totals 15 residues. The CDR3 DNA is TGTGCCAGCTCACCCGGGACTAGCGTGTCCTACGAGCAGTACTTC. Translation gives CASSPGTSVSYEQYF.

This clone was seen only a few times. The chain employs TRBV27 and TRBJ2-1, with D maybe TRBD2 (5 bases). Germline V lookup: CDR1 MNHEY, CDR2 SMNVEV (reference sequence). The CDR3 has 13 residues. V gave up 5 bases and J gave up 6 bases, with 11 bases separating them. CDR3 loop: CASSPLAANEQFF. CDR3 bases: TGTGCCAGCAGTCCCCTAGCCGCCAATGAGCAGTTCTTC.

This clone was recorded many times. The chain uses TRBV28 and TRBJ2-7; 9 positions match TRBD2. V dropped 8 bases and J dropped 3; count of bases not matched to a gene: 8. Germline loops: CDR1 MDHEN, CDR2 SYDVKM. The CDR3 runs to 14 residues. The CDR3 sequence is CASRSGSGGYEQYV. The CDR3 coding sequence is TGTGCCAGCCGATCTGGTAGCGGGGGCTACGAGCAGTACGTC.

In this sample, this clone turned up a few times. This chain uses TRBV7-9 with TRBJ2-1, with D tentatively TRBD2 (6 bases). CDR3 length equals 15 residues. The V end was cut by 4 bases, the J end by 6 bases, with 16 bases between. CDR1 is SEHNR and CDR2 is FQNEAQ in the germline V gene (reference sequence). In nucleotides, the CDR3 is TGTGCCAGCAGCTCCCGGGGGACGCAAACCAATGAGCAGTTCTTC. It yields the protein CASSSRGTQTNEQFF.

The chain links TRBV7-9 to TRBJ2-5; 14 bases line up with TRBD2. V trimming: 5 bases; J trimming: 5 bases; junction bases outside the gene matches: 7. CDR3 length: 16 amino acids. CDR1 and CDR2 from the germline V gene are SEHNR and FQNEAQ (reference sequence). This chain's CDR3 is CASSPGLAGVRETQYF. The CDR3 DNA reads TGTGCCAGCAGCCCGGGACTAGCGGGAGTGAGGGAGACCCAGTACTTC.